The clone carrying this TCR beta chain was detected many times. Its matching antigen is unknown. The sample originates from a study of T cells in Graves' hyperthyroidism and ophthalmopathy. Study observations and caveats: Blood shared most expanded thyroid clonotypes above 0.001. Separating ophthalmopathy from stable hyperthyroidism was achieved by a 13 V-J model.

The CDR3 covers 12 residues. The germline V gene has CDR1 ENHRY and CDR2 SYGVKD. With V trimmed by 9 bases and J by 8 bases, 4 bases remained unmatched. Researchers took RNA transcripts and amplified the TCR beta CDR3 regions from them. Researchers ran a first-round RT-PCR on the TCR CDR3 using the HTBI primer set. TCRdb passed the multiplex PCR reads through MiXCR, listing each CDR3 protein once. Among roughly 580,000 distinct CDR3 sequences listed, more than 45% were seen once. This sequence was found in a woman in her late teens or twenties with Graves' hyperthyroidism. The chain couples TRBV10-3 to TRBJ1-6; 7 bases match TRBD1. Sequencing input: peripheral blood or thyroid tissue (not recorded which). As DNA, the CDR3 is TGTGCCATAGGACAGGCGGATTCACCCCTCCACTTT. Protein product: CAIGQADSPLHF.